These 18 T cell receptor beta chains share one sample of origin, sequenced in a study of shared clonotypes between healthy human individuals. Clones were sequenced by immunoSEQ multiplex PCR, and TCRdb holds only the in-frame ones, with some missing. The sample holds 170,000 or so clones; around 63% are singletons and the top ten take about 9.4%. The sequenced sample was memory CD4+ T cells sorted from blood. Stated subset: CD45RA-negative fraction. The receptors stem from a man aged 25-45 years in good health.

The chain carries TRBV7-9 and TRBJ2-3, with TRBD2 matching 8 bases. Germline assignment: CDR1 SEHNR and CDR2 FQNEAQ (reference sequence). V gave up 4 bases and J gave up 4 bases; unmatched junction bases: 4. The CDR3 runs 14 residues. CDR3 protein: CASSSQRESDTQYF. CDR3 nucleotides: TGTGCCAGCAGCTCCCAGCGGGAGTCAGATACGCAGTATTTT.

The chain couples TRBV5-4 to TRBJ2-1, with D possibly TRBD2 on 6 matching bases. Germline assignment: CDR1 SGHNT and CDR2 YYREEE (reference sequence). V dropped 4 bases and J dropped 5 bases, with 16 bases sitting between them. The CDR3 length is 15 residues. The CDR3 nucleotides are TGTGCCAGCAGCGAGGAAATACTAGCCCACAATGAGCAGTTCTTC. Encoded protein: CASSEEILAHNEQFF.

The chain uses TRBV5-1 and TRBJ1-1; D is undetermined. The CDR3 length is 14 residues. The germline V gene has CDR1 SGHRS and CDR2 YFSETQ. V lost 3 bases to trimming and J lost 1 base, with 10 bases between them. CDR3 protein: CASSSIGPNTEAFF. Written as DNA, the CDR3 is TGCGCCAGCAGCTCCATCGGGCCGAACACTGAAGCTTTCTTT.

The V call is TRBV11-2, the J call TRBJ2-2; tentatively, D is TRBD1 (6 bases). The V gene's germline CDR1 is SGHAT and CDR2 FQNNGV. V lost 2 bases, J lost 6 bases, and 16 bases lay in between. This CDR3 contains 16 residues. The CDR3 reads CASSLTGTPSSGELFF. The CDR3 nucleotides read TGTGCCAGCAGCTTAACCGGGACACCAAGCTCCGGGGAGCTGTTTTTT.

The chain is built from TRBV5-1 and TRBJ2-5, with D tentatively TRBD1 (6 bases). This CDR3 has 14 residues. V was shortened by 0 bases and J by 3 bases, with 9 bases between the two germline ends. Germline V gives CDR1 SGHRS, CDR2 YFSETQ. CDR3: CASSLGGQKETQYF. The DNA of the CDR3 is TGCGCCAGCAGCTTGGGGGGACAAAAAGAGACCCAGTACTTC.

The chain combines TRBV29-1 with TRBJ2-6, with D possibly being TRBD2 (5 bases). Trimming stripped 5 bases from V and 0 bases from J, with 11 bases between. The CDR3 sequence is 15 residues long. CDR1 SQVTM and CDR2 ANQGSEA come from the germline V gene. CDR3 sequence (DNA): TGCAGCGTTTCCGGGGATCCCTCTGGGGCCAACGTCCTGACTTTC. Protein product: CSVSGDPSGANVLTF.

The rearrangement joins TRBV11-3 to TRBJ2-2; 7 bases map to TRBD1. This CDR3 is built from 18 residues. The germline V gene encodes CDR1 SGHNT and CDR2 YENEEA. V lost 6 bases, J lost 1 base, and 14 bases stayed unmatched. CDR3 in DNA: TGTGCCAGCAGTTCTAGACAGGGTTCAAGGGGGAACACCGGGGAGCTGTTTTTT. Protein product: CASSSRQGSRGNTGELFF.

The chain employs TRBV28 and TRBJ1-2, with 11 bases matching TRBD1. The germline V gene has CDR1 MDHEN and CDR2 SYDVKM. This CDR3 is 14 amino acids long. After removal of 5 bases from V and 10 bases from J, the junction contained 9 bases not matched to a gene. The CDR3 region has the DNA TGTGCCAGCAGTCAAGGGGTGGGACAGGGGGTCTACACCTTC. This codes for CASSQGVGQGVYTF.

This chain joins TRBV30 and TRBJ1-5; a weak D match, TRBD1 (6 bases). With 5 bases removed from V and 1 base from J, the gap between germline ends came to 18 bases. CDR3 length: 16 residues. The germline V gene has CDR1 GTSNPN and CDR2 SVGIG (reference sequence). CDR3 bases: TGTGCCTGGTCCGGTATGGGGGCTTGGAGCAATCAGCCCCAGCATTTT. It translates to CAWSGMGAWSNQPQHF.

The chain employs TRBV6-1 and TRBJ2-7; the D is unclear. Trimming stripped 0 bases from V and 0 bases from J, with 9 bases between. Germline V gene sequence: CDR1 MNHNS, CDR2 SASEGT. This CDR3 is built from 15 residues. For the CDR3, the DNA is TGTGCCAGCAGTGAAGCCCCGTTAGCCTCCTACGAGCAGTACTTC. Translating it yields CASSEAPLASYEQYF.

The rearrangement uses TRBV21-1 and TRBJ2-7; the DNA was not used to check the table's D call, TRBD1. TRBV21-1 counts as a pseudogene. The CDR3 is made up of 17 amino acids. For the CDR3, the DNA is TGTGCCAGCAGCAAAGGGGCGGACAATCTCCCTTACTACGAGCAGTACTTC. Protein product: CASSKGADNLPYYEQYF.

The V gene is TRBV5-1, the J gene TRBJ1-1; tentatively, D is TRBD1 (5 bases). The CDR3 runs 14 residues. From germline, CDR1 is SGHRS and CDR2 YFSETQ. The germline V and J ends were trimmed by 2 bases and 1 base, with 9 bases remaining between them. The CDR3 sequence: CASSFRDQNTEAFF. The CDR3 DNA is TGCGCCAGCAGCTTCAGGGATCAGAACACTGAAGCTTTCTTT.

This chain uses TRBV12-1 with TRBJ2-7; the table assigns TRBD2, which was not confirmed against the DNA. TRBV12-1 is a documented pseudogene. The length of the CDR3 is 13 residues. The CDR3 reads CASSLPVPYEQYF. In DNA, the CDR3 is TGTGCCAGCAGCTTACCGGTTCCCTACGAGCAGTACTTC.

The V gene is TRBV2, the J gene TRBJ2-7; D possibly matches TRBD1 or TRBD2 (5 bases each). The CDR3 has 14 amino acids. Germline V gives CDR1 SNHLY, CDR2 FYNNEI. The ends were cut back, 6 bases at V and 6 bases at J, with 18 bases in the middle. For the CDR3, the DNA is TGTGCCAGCAGAACGGGGACCATCCCTGGCGAGCAGTACTTC. Encoded protein: CASRTGTIPGEQYF.

The rearrangement uses TRBV11-2 and TRBJ2-3; D is unresolved. Trimming removed 2 bases at V and 0 bases at J, with 12 bases between. This CDR3 region has 16 residues. CDR1 and CDR2 (germline): SGHAT, FQNNGV. The DNA of the CDR3 is TGTGCCAGCAGCTTATTGTCTGGTGCTAGCACAGATACGCAGTATTTT. The encoded protein is CASSLLSGASTDTQYF.

The gene calls are TRBV18 and TRBJ2-2, with D hard to call. The CDR3 is made up of 13 amino acids. Germline V lookup: CDR1 KGHSH, CDR2 LQKENI. V was cut by 4 bases and J by 6 bases, with 9 bases left in between. In DNA form, the CDR3 reads TGTGCCAGCTCACGCCCCGGTGCCGGGGAGCTGTTTTTT. This sequence encodes CASSRPGAGELFF.

This clone was counted only a few times. The chain is built from TRBV7-2 and TRBJ2-5; D possibly corresponds to TRBD1 (6 bases). Germline lookup yields CDR1 SGHTA and CDR2 FQGNSA. V lost 5 bases and J 4 bases, leaving 14 bases between the germline ends. This CDR3 is 14 amino acids long. This chain's CDR3 is CASSHPQGGETQYF. As DNA, the CDR3 is TGTGCCAGCAGCCATCCCCAAGGGGGAGAGACCCAGTACTTC.

The gene calls are TRBV7-8 and TRBJ2-3, with a weak D call TRBD2 (7 bases). Trimming left V 5 bases short and J 2 bases short, with 14 bases between. This CDR3 spans 15 amino acids. Per germline, CDR1 SGHVS and CDR2 FQNEAQ. DNA of the CDR3: TGTGCCAGCAGCATCGCGGGGGCCGACACAGATACGCAGTATTTT. It translates to CASSIAGADTDTQYF.